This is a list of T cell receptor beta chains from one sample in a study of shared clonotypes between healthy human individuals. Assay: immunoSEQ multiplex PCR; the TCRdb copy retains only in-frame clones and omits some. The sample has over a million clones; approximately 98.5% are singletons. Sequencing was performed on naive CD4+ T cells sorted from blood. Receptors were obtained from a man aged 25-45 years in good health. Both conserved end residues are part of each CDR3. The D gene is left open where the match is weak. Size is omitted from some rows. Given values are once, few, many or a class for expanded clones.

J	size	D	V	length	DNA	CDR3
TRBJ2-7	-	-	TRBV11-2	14	TGTGCCAGCAGCTTAGAGGGGTCCACCTACGAGCAGTACTTC	CASSLEGSTYEQYF
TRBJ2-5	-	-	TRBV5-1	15	TGCGCCAGCAGCTTGGCTGGGGGCGAGGGAGAGACCCAGTACTTC	CASSLAGGEGETQYF
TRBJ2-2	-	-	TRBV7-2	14	TGTGCCAGCAGCTCCGATGCGAACACCGGGGAGCTGTTTTTT	CASSSDANTGELFF
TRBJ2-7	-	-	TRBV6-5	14	TGTGCCAGCAGTTACTCTCAGGGCTCCTACGAGCAGTACTTC	CASSYSQGSYEQYF
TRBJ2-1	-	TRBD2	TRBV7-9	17	TGTGCCAGCAGCTTGCCCCGCAGCGGGAGTTCCTACAATGAGCAGTTCTTC	CASSLPRSGSSYNEQFF
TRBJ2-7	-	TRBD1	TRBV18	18	TGTGCCAGCTCACCACCCGGACAGGGCCGAATCAGACCTACGGGGCAGTACTTC	CASSPPGQGRIRPTGQYF
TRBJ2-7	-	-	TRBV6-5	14	TGTGCCAGCAGTACTGGGACGGCCCCTTACGAGCAGTACTTC	CASSTGTAPYEQYF
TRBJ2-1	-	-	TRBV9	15	TGTGCCAGCAGCGCGGGGACACTCGGGAGCAATGAGCAGTTCTTC	CASSAGTLGSNEQFF
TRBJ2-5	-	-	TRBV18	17	TGTGCCAGCTCACCGACCCGACAGCCGTTAGATGTAAAGACCCAGTACTTC	CASSPTRQPLDVKTQYF
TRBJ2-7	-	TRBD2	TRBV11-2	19	TGTGCCAGCAGCTTAGACACTGGACTAGCGGGAGCGTGGACGTACGAGCAGTACTTC	CASSLDTGLAGAWTYEQYF
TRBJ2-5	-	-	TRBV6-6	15	TGTGCCAGCAGTCCCAGTGCCAGGGCCCAAGAGACCCAGTACTTC	CASSPSARAQETQYF
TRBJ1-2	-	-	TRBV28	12	TGTGCCAGCAGTTTCCGGATGGGAGACAGAAGCTTC	CASSFRMGDRSF
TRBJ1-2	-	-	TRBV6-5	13	TGTGCCAGCAGTTCGCAGAATCCCTATGGCTACACCTTC	CASSSQNPYGYTF
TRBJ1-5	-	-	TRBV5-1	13	TGCGCCAGCAGCTTAGCTGGGAAACAGCCCCAGCATTTT	CASSLAGKQPQHF
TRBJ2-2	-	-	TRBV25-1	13	TGTGCCAGCAGTGGGGGGACTGGCGGGGAGCTGTTTTTT	CASSGGTGGELFF
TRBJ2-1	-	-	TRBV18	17	TGTGCCAGCTCACTGGGGAGCGGAGGTCCCCCGGTCGGAGAGCAGTTCTTC	CASSLGSGGPPVGEQFF
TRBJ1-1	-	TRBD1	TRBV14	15	TGTGCCAGCAGCCAGTTTGGGACAGGGCATAGAGAAGCTTTCTTT	CASSQFGTGHREAFF
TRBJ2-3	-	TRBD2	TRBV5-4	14	TGTGCCAGCATGCCGGAACTAGCGGGAGATACGCAGTATTTT	CASMPELAGDTQYF
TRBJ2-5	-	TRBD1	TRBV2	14	TGTGCCAGCAGCGGACAGGGGATCCTAGAGACCCAGTACTTC	CASSGQGILETQYF
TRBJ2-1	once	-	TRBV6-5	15	TGTGCCAGCAGTTACTCGAGCGGGCCCTACAATGAGCAGTTCTTC	CASSYSSGPYNEQFF
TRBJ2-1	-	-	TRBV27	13	TGTGCCAGCAGTCGGTGGGCCTACAATGAGCAGTTCTTC	CASSRWAYNEQFF
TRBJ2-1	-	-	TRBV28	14	TGTGCCAGCAGTGCTCTAAGCTCCTACAATGAGCAGTTCTTC	CASSALSSYNEQFF
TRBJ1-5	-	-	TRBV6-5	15	TGTGCCAGCAGTCCCCGAGGGAATAGCAATCAGCCCCAGCATTTT	CASSPRGNSNQPQHF
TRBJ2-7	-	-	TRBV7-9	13	TGTGCCAGCAGCTTAACAGGGCTCTACGAGCAGTACTTC	CASSLTGLYEQYF
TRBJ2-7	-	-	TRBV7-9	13	TGTGCCAGCACGTCTGGGTTCGGGATCGAGCAGTACTTC	CASTSGFGIEQYF
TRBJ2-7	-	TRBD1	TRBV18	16	TGTGCCAGCTCACCATACCGGGACAGGGTTTCCTACGAGCAGTACTTC	CASSPYRDRVSYEQYF
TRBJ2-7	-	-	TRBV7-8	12	TGTGCCAGCAGCTTAGTTACCTACGAGCAGTACTTC	CASSLVTYEQYF
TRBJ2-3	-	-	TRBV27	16	TGTGCCAGCAGTTTATACGGCTTACCTAGCACAGATACGCAGTATTTT	CASSLYGLPSTDTQYF
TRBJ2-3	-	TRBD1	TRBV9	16	TGTGCCAGCAGCGTAGGAGGGACAGGAGGCACAGATACGCAGTATTTT	CASSVGGTGGTDTQYF
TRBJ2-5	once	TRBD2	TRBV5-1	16	TGCGCCAGCAGCAGCGGACTAGCGGCTTCCCAAGAGACCCAGTACTTC	CASSSGLAASQETQYF
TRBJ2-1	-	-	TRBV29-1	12	TGCAGCGTTGGGTTCAGCGACAATGAGCAGTTCTTC	CSVGFSDNEQFF
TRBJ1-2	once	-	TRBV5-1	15	TGCGCCAGCAGCCCCGCCCGGGACACCCACTATGGCTACACCTTC	CASSPARDTHYGYTF
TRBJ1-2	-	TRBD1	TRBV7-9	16	TGTGCCAGCAGTCCGGGACAGAATTTTGCTAACTATGGCTACACCTTC	CASSPGQNFANYGYTF
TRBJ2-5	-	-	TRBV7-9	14	TGTGCCAGCAGCTTAGGTACAGGACGGGAGACCCAGTACTTC	CASSLGTGRETQYF
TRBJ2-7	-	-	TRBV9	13	TGTGCCAGCAGCGTACGGTGGTTCGACGAGCAGTACTTC	CASSVRWFDEQYF
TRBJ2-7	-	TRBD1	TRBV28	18	TGTGCCAGCAGTTTATTTGGTGTGCCCAAACAGGGGGCTAGAGAGCAGTACTTC	CASSLFGVPKQGAREQYF
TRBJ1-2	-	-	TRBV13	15	TGTGCCAGCAGCTTAGGGGTAGATCGTAGCGTTGGCTACACCTTC	CASSLGVDRSVGYTF
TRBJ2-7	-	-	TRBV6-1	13	TGTGCCAGCAGTGAAAACGGTCCCCACGAGCAGTACTTC	CASSENGPHEQYF
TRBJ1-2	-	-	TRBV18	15	TGTGCCAGCTCACCGTATTCCGGGACGGGCTATGGCTACACCTTC	CASSPYSGTGYGYTF
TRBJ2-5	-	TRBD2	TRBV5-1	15	TGCGCCAGCAGCTTGAGACTAGCGGGAGAAGAGACCCAGTACTTC	CASSLRLAGEETQYF
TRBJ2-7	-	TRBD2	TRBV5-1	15	TGCGCCAGCACCCTAACTAGCGGGAGTCCCTACGAGCAGTACTTC	CASTLTSGSPYEQYF
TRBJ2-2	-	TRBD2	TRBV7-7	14	TGTGCTAGCAGGGCTAGCGGGAACACCGGGGAGCTGTTTTTT	CASRASGNTGELFF